This T cell receptor (beta chain) was sequenced in a study of cytomegalovirus exposure and HLA in healthy donors. Whole-study findings and limits: The study flagged roughly 150 TCR beta chains as cytomegalovirus-associated. Because they were indistinguishable, some V segments, including TRBV6-2 and TRBV6-3, were excluded. The HLA-A and HLA-B alleles of most subjects were reportedly predicted accurately from TCR beta sequences. Later analysis identified several of the most significant clusters that appeared linked to common viral pathogens.

The CDR3 runs 15 residues. Germline CDR1 is SNHLY and CDR2 is FYNNEI. V shed 5 bases, J shed 8 bases, and the junction held 8 bases outside the gene matches. Points on this clone: The antigen is not known.

PCR used 60 Vbeta primers and 13 Jbeta primers. Sequencing was performed with immunoSEQ multiplex PCR; in TCRdb, only in-frame clones are kept and a portion is missing. The sample lists approximately 170,000 clones; 70% to 75% were seen once. The chain has TRBV2 and TRBJ2-4; 11 bases align to TRBD2. Sequenced input: PBMCs. The TCR comes from a woman aged 25 to 39 in good health and CMV-seropositive. CDR3 coding DNA: TGTGCCAGCAGTACACTAGCGGGAGAAGTAGACATTCAGTACTTC. Translated, it gives CASSTLAGEVDIQYF. Using reference TRBV2 and TRBJ2-4 for the parts outside the CDR3, the full variable domain is EPEVTQTPSHQVTQMGQEVILRCVPISNHLYFYWYRQILGQKVEFLVSFYNNEISEKSEIFDDQFSVERPDGSNFTLKIRSTKLEDSAMYFCASSTLAGEVDIQYFGAGTRLSVL.